A single sample is the source of the 15 T cell receptor beta chains below, sequenced in a study of blood T cell repertoires in COVID-19. Produced via immunoSEQ multiplex PCR; TCRdb's table is partial and in-frame only. The table lists around 20,000 clones, about 92% of them singletons. The sequenced sample consisted of peripheral blood. The receptors were sampled from a woman aged 50 to 60 with active COVID-19.

This chain joins TRBV7-9 and TRBJ2-5; possible D gene TRBD1, 5 bases. The CDR3 loop spans 17 amino acids. V dropped 7 bases and J dropped 2 bases, with 23 bases sitting between them. Per the germline V gene, CDR1 is SEHNR and CDR2 is FQNEAQ (reference sequence). CDR3 in amino acids: CASTLGRQPYSQETQYF. CDR3 nucleotide sequence: TGTGCCAGCACCTTGGGGCGACAGCCCTATTCTCAAGAGACCCAGTACTTC.

The CDR3 sequence: CASSIGPGLAGGQETQYF. In DNA form, the CDR3 reads TGTGCCAGTAGTATAGGGCCGGGACTAGCGGGAGGGCAAGAGACCCAGTACTTC. The chain combines TRBV19 with TRBJ2-5; TRBD2 matches at 16 bases. After removal of 1 base from V and 2 bases from J, the junction contained 4 bases not matched to a gene. CDR3 length equals 18 residues. Germline values: CDR1 LNHDA, CDR2 SQIVND (reference sequence). The whole variable domain, remainder taken from reference TRBV19 and TRBJ2-5, is DGGITQSPKYLFRKEGQNVTLSCEQNLNHDAMYWYRQDPGQGLRLIYYSQIVNDFQKGDIAEGYSVSREKKESFPLTVTSAQKNPTAFYLCASSIGPGLAGGQETQYFGPGTRLLVL.

This chain connects TRBV28 to TRBJ1-2; D uncertain. From germline, CDR1 is MDHEN and CDR2 SYDVKM. The CDR3 runs to 18 residues. V lost 5 bases, J lost 0 bases, and 22 bases lay in between. The CDR3 DNA follows: TGTGCCAGCAGTCCACCTCCATTAACAGAAACTTCTAACTATGGCTACACCTTC. This sequence encodes CASSPPPLTETSNYGYTF.

V usage is TRBV4-2 and J usage is TRBJ2-3, with D hard to call. The CDR3 has 15 residues. V shed 0 bases and J shed 2 bases, with 9 bases lying between them. Germline V gene sequence: CDR1 LGHNA, CDR2 YNFKEQ. The CDR3 region is CASSQDRRLTDTQYF. DNA for the CDR3: TGTGCCAGCAGCCAAGATAGGCGACTCACAGATACGCAGTATTTT.

V gene TRBV28 combines with J gene TRBJ1-2; 7 nucleotides align to TRBD1. CDR1 is MDHEN and CDR2 is SYDVKM in the germline V gene. The CDR3 length is 14 residues. J gave up 3 bases and V 6 bases, and 7 bases lay outside the gene matches. This chain's CDR3 is CASRPSGTDYGYTF. CDR3 nucleotide sequence: TGTGCCAGCAGACCCTCCGGGACAGACTATGGCTACACCTTC.

The rearrangement uses TRBV7-2 and TRBJ2-1; D is unresolved. The germline CDR1 and CDR2 sequences are SGHTA and FQGNSA. Deletions cut 2 bases from V and 0 bases from J, with 8 bases between. This CDR3 region has 15 residues. CDR3 in DNA: TGTGCCAGCAGCTTACACGATAGCTCCTACAATGAGCAGTTCTTC. It encodes CASSLHDSSYNEQFF.

The rearrangement joins TRBV5-4 to TRBJ1-4; TRBD1 might be the D (5 bases). V was shortened by 4 bases and J by 0 bases, with 10 bases between the two germline ends. The CDR3 is made up of 15 amino acids. The germline V gene encodes CDR1 SGHNT and CDR2 YYREEE (reference sequence). The CDR3 DNA sequence: TGTGCCAGCAGCGTTCAGGGTGCAACTAATGAAAAACTGTTTTTT. This gives the protein CASSVQGATNEKLFF.

The chain carries TRBV2 and TRBJ1-2; D is undetermined. The V end was cut by 5 bases, the J end by 8 bases, with 15 bases between. Germline V lookup: CDR1 SNHLY, CDR2 FYNNEI. This CDR3 has 13 amino acids. For the CDR3, the DNA is TGTGCCAGCAGTCGGCGGCCTGTGGAAGGCTACACCTTC. It codes for CASSRRPVEGYTF.

V usage is TRBV28 and J usage is TRBJ1-1; no reliable D call. The germline V and J ends were trimmed by 2 bases and 11 bases, with 15 bases remaining between them. This CDR3 comprises 13 residues. Germline-derived CDR1 and CDR2 are MDHEN and SYDVKM. The CDR3 sequence is CASSLVAGNKAFF. The CDR3 DNA reads TGTGCCAGCAGTTTAGTTGCAGGCAACAAGGCTTTCTTT. The whole variable domain, remainder taken from reference TRBV28 and TRBJ1-1, is DVKVTQSSRYLVKRTGEKVFLECVQDMDHENMFWYRQDPGLGLRLIYFSYDVKMKEKGDIPEGYSVSREKKERFSLILESASTNQTSMYLCASSLVAGNKAFFGQGTRLTVV.

This clone came up once. V gene TRBV25-1 combines with J gene TRBJ1-6; no clear D. The germline gives CDR1 MGHDK, CDR2 SYGVNS. V lost 3 bases and J lost 6, with 6 bases in between. The CDR3 has 13 residues. Here the CDR3 DNA reads TGTGCCAGCAGTGACAGGTTTAATTCACCCCTCCACTTT. Translating gives CASSDRFNSPLHF.

The chain uses TRBV9 and TRBJ1-4; a weak D match, TRBD1 (6 bases). This CDR3 region has 13 residues. Germline loops: CDR1 SGDLS, CDR2 YYNGEE. V lost 3 bases and J 11 bases, leaving 14 bases between the germline ends. CDR3 nucleotide sequence: TGTGCCAGCAGCGCGCAGGGGTCGGCCAAACTGTTTTTT. This codes for CASSAQGSAKLFF.

The chain has TRBV4-2 and TRBJ2-7; 7 bases are shared with TRBD1. V shed 4 bases and J 2 bases; nucleotides not matched to a gene: 11. The V gene's germline CDR1 is LGHNA and CDR2 YNFKEQ. This CDR3 is 16 amino acids long. Written as DNA, the CDR3 is TGTGCCAGCAGCCGAACTAAGACAGGGTCGACCTACGAGCAGTACTTC. Its protein is CASSRTKTGSTYEQYF.

This clone was recorded only once. This chain uses TRBV28 with TRBJ1-1; D might be TRBD1 (5 bases). The length of the CDR3 is 13 residues. From germline, CDR1 is MDHEN and CDR2 SYDVKM. Deletions cut 5 bases from V and 4 bases from J, with 11 bases between. The CDR3 reads CASSPAGGTEAFF. CDR3 in DNA: TGTGCCAGCAGTCCCGCGGGGGGCACTGAAGCTTTCTTT.

This sequence joins TRBV27 and TRBJ2-1; the match to TRBD2 covers 9 bases. Trimming removed 3 bases from V and 6 bases from J; junction bases left unmatched: 3. Per germline, CDR1 MNHEY and CDR2 SMNVEV (reference sequence). CDR3 size: 14 residues. The CDR3 nucleotides read TGTGCCAGCAGTTTGCGGGAGGGCGGCAATGAGCAGTTCTTC. Its translation is CASSLREGGNEQFF.

This clone was observed a few times. CDR3 DNA: TGTGCCACCAGCAGAGATCGAGGGAGGACGGATGGCTACACCTTC. Translation gives CATSRDRGRTDGYTF. The chain joins TRBV15 to TRBJ1-2; D ambiguous. Germline CDR1 is LNHNV and CDR2 is YYDKDF (reference sequence). V lost 0 bases to trimming and J lost 6 bases, with 14 bases between them. The CDR3 covers 15 residues.